This TCR beta chain was profiled in a study of T cell responses to AZD1222 COVID-19 vaccine. Measured with immunoSEQ multiplex PCR; TCRdb has only the in-frame clones, and not every one. The table lists approximately 200,000 clones, around 94% of them singletons. This clone was seen once. The target antigen is unknown. Study conclusions and caveats: It was only six AZD1222 recipients who were seropositive at baseline. As reported, nearly half of all spike-specific TCRs target variant regions that are unmutated.

Source: peripheral blood, taken 28 days after the second dose of the MenACWY control vaccine. The receptor comes from an adult who received the MenACWY meningococcal vaccine as a control.

CDR3 nucleotides: TGTGCCAGCAGCCGTGCCGGGCTTCAGTCGAACAATGAGCAGTTCTTC. Its protein product is CASSRAGLQSNNEQFF. V is TRBV7-7 and J is TRBJ2-1; D not certain. Germline V gene data show CDR1 as SSHAT and CDR2 as FNYEAQ (reference sequence). Trimming left V 5 bases short and J 5 bases short, with 19 bases between. This CDR3 has 16 residues.